The table lists the clone carrying this T cell receptor (beta chain) with many counts. As yet, its antigen is unknown. Trimming shortened V by 1 base and J by 6 bases, and 22 bases separated the two germline ends. CDR3 size: 17 residues. Germline-derived CDR1 and CDR2 are MGHRA and YSYEKL. This sample is part of a study of shared clonotypes between healthy human individuals. It was around 220 ng DNA, about 30,000 T cell genomes, that sorted-subset replicate PCRs used. Profiling relied on immunoSEQ multiplex PCR, and the TCRdb table lists in-frame clones only, not all of them. The sample has some 1 million clones; 65% to 75% are singletons. Notes on the study in general: Some clonotypes were shared by all four sorted-subset donors, while others were not shared. The non-shared ones had lower generation probabilities than the shared ones. In a handful of donors, about 5% of naive CD4 clonotypes appeared in common.

CD4+ cells yielded CD45RA+ naive and CD45RA-negative memory subsets. This TCR was recovered from a young man in good health. The V and J genes are TRBV4-1 and TRBJ2-7, with D perhaps given as TRBD1 or TRBD2 (6 bases each). The sample consisted of memory CD4+ T cells sorted from blood. Stated subset: CD45RA-negative fraction. CDR3 DNA sequence: TGCGCCAGCAGCCAAGGGGGGCCACGCCGGGGGTTCGGCGAGCAGTACTTC. It encodes CASSQGGPRRGFGEQYF.